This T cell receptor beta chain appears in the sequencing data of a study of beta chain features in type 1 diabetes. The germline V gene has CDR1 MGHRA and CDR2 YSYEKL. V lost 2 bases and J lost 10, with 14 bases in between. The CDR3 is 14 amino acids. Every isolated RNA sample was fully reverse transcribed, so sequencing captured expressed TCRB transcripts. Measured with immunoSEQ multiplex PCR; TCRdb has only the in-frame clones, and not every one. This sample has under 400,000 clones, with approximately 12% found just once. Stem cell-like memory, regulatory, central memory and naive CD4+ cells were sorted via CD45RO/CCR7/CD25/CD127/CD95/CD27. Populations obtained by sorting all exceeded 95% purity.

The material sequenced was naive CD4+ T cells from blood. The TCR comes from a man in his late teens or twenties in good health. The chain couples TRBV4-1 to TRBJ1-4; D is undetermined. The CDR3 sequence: CASSQTASLGKLFF. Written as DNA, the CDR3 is TGCGCCAGCAGCCAAACCGCTTCACTCGGAAAACTGTTTTTT.